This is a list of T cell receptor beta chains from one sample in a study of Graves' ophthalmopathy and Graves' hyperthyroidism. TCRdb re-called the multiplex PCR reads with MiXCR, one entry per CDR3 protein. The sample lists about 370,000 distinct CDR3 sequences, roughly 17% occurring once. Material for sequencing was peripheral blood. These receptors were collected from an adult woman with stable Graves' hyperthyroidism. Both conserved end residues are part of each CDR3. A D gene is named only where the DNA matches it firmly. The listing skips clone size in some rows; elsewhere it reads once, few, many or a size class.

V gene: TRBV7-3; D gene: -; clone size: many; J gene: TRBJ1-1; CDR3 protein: CASSLTPHSLPGFEAFF; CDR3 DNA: TGTGCCAGCAGCTTAACACCTCATTCGTTGCCGGGGTTTGAAGCTTTCTTT
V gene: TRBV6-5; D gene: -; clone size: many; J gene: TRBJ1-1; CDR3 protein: CASSYSSLIQNTEAFF; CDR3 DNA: TGTGCCAGCAGTTACTCCAGCCTAATCCAAAACACTGAAGCTTTCTTT
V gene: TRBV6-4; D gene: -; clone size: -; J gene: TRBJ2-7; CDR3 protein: CASSPPGGQYF; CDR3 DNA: TGTGCCAGCAGTCCCCCCGGGGGGCAGTACTTC
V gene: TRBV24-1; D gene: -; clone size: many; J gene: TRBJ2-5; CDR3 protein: CATSDYTQTQYF; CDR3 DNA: TGTGCCACCAGTGATTACACACAGACCCAGTACTTC
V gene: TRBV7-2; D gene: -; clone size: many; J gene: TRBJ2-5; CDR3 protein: CASSSSQETQYF; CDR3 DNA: TGTGCCAGCAGCTCGAGCCAAGAGACCCAGTACTTC
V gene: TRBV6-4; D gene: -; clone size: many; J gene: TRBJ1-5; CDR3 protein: CARADVRLKNQPQHF; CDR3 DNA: TGTGCCAGGGCGGACGTGAGGCTTAAGAATCAGCCCCAGCATTTT
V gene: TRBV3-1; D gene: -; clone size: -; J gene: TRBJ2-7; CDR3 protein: CASSRDVWVLPYEQYF; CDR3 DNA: TGTGCCAGCAGCCGAGATGTTTGGGTCCTACCCTACGAGCAGTACTTC
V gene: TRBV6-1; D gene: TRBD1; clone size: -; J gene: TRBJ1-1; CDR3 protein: CASSPTQGANTEAFF; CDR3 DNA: TGTGCCAGCAGTCCTACACAGGGGGCGAACACTGAAGCTTTCTTT
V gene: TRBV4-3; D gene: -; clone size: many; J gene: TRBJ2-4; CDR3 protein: CASSPRLGSKNIQYF; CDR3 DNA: TGCGCCAGCAGCCCCCGTCTGGGATCCAAAAACATTCAGTACTTC
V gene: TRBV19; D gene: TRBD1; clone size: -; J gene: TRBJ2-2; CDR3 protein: CASNRGHNTGELFF; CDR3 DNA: TGTGCCAGTAACAGGGGGCATAACACCGGGGAGCTGTTTTTT
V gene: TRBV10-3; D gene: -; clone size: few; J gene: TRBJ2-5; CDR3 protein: CAIKQSTGQETQYF; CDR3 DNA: TGTGCCATCAAGCAGAGTACTGGCCAAGAGACCCAGTACTTC
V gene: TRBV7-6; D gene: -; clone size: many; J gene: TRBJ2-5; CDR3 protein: CASSPPRAEKTQYF; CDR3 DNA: TGTGCCAGCAGCCCCCCCCGGGCGGAGAAGACCCAGTACTTC
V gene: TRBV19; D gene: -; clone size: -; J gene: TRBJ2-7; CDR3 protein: CASSIRVTYEQYF; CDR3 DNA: TGTGCCAGTAGTATCCGGGTGACCTACGAGCAGTACTTC
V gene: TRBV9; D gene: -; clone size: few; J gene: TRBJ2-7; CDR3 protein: CASSVELGASYEQYF; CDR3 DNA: TGTGCCAGCAGCGTAGAGTTGGGGGCGTCCTACGAGCAGTACTTC
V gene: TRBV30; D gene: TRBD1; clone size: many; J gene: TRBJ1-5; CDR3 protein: CAWSEQGGQPQHF; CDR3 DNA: TGTGCCTGGAGTGAGCAGGGGGGACAGCCCCAGCATTTT
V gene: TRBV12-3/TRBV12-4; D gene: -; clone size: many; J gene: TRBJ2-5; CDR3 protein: CASSPGGAGETQYF; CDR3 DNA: TGTGCCAGCAGTCCAGGGGGGGCTGGGGAGACCCAGTACTTC
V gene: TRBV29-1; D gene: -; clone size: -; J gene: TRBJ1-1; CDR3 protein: CSVRPGHLSTEAFF; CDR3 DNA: TGCAGCGTCCGCCCCGGACATTTGAGCACTGAAGCTTTCTTT
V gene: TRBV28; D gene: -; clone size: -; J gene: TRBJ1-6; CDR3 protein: CASSLGTQYNSPLHF; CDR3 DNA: TGTGCCAGCAGTTTAGGCACACAATATAATTCACCCCTCCACTTT
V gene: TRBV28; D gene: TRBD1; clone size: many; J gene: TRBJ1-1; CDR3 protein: CASSSGQGANEAFF; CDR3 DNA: TGTGCCAGCAGTTCCGGACAGGGGGCTAATGAAGCTTTCTTT
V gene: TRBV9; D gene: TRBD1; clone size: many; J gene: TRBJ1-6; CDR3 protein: CASSTVDGTGLSPLHF; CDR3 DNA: TGTGCCAGCAGCACCGTCGACGGGACAGGGTTATCACCCCTCCACTTT
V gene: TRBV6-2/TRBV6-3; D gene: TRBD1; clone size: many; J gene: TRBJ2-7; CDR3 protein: CASTQQGASVYYEQYF; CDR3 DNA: TGTGCCAGCACTCAACAGGGGGCTAGCGTCTACTACGAGCAGTACTTC
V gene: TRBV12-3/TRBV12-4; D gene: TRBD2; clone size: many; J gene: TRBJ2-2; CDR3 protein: CASGGTSGGTGELFF; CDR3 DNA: TGTGCCAGCGGCGGGACTAGCGGAGGAACAGGGGAGCTGTTTTTT
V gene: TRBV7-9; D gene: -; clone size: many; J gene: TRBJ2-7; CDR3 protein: CASSFEVTYEQYF; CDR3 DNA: TGTGCCAGCAGCTTTGAGGTGACCTACGAGCAGTACTTC
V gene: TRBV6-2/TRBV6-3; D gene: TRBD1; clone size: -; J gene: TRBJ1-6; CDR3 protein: CASRDPGQGISPLHF; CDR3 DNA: TGTGCCAGCAGGGACCCGGGACAGGGAATCTCACCCCTCCACTTT
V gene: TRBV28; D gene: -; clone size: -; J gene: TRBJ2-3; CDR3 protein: CASSSRWTSTDTQYF; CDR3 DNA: TGTGCCAGCTCCTCTAGGTGGACTAGCACAGATACGCAGTATTTT
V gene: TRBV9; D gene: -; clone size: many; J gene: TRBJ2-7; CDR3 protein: CASSVAAGTSYEQYF; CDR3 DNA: TGTGCCAGCAGCGTAGCCGCAGGGACGTCCTACGAGCAGTACTTC
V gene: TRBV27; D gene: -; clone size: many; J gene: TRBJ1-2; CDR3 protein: CASSETGRFSGYTF; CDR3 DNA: TGTGCCAGCAGTGAGACAGGAAGATTTTCTGGCTACACCTTC
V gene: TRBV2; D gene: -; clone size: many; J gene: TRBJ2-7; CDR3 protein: CASSRGQRIGEQYF; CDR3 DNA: TGTGCCAGCTCCCGTGGGCAGCGGATAGGCGAGCAGTACTTC
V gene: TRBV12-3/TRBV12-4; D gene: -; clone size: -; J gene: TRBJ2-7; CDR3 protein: CASSLALNYEQYF; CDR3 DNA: TGTGCCAGCAGTTTAGCACTGAACTACGAGCAGTACTTC
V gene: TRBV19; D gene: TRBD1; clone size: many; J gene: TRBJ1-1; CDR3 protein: CASSKTGEAKTEAFF; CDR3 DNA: TGTGCCAGTAGTAAAACAGGGGAGGCAAAAACTGAAGCTTTCTTT
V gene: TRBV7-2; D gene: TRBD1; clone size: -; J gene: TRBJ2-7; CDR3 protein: CASSGPGGHEQYF; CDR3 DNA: TGTGCCAGCAGCGGACCAGGGGGCCACGAGCAGTACTTC
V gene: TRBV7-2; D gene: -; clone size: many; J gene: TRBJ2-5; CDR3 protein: CASSSPDWGETQYF; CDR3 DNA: TGTGCCAGCAGCTCACCGGACTGGGGGGAGACCCAGTACTTC
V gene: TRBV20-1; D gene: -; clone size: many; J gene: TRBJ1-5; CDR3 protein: CSATSSGNQPQHF; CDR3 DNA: TGCAGTGCTACGTCCAGTGGGAATCAGCCCCAGCATTTT
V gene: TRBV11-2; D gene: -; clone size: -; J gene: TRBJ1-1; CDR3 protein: CASSFTPYTEAFF; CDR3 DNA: TGTGCCAGCAGCTTTACACCGTACACTGAAGCTTTCTTT
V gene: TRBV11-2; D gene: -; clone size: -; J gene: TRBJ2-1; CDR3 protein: CASSLGPTSWEQFF; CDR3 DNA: TGTGCCAGCAGCTTAGGCCCGACTAGTTGGGAGCAGTTCTTC
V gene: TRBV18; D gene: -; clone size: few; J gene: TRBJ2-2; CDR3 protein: CASSPRTENTGELFF; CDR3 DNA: TGTGCCAGCTCACCAAGGACGGAGAACACCGGGGAGCTGTTTTTT
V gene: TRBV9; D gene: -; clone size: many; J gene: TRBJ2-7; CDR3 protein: CASSVAGPSYEQYF; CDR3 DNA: TGTGCCAGCAGCGTGGCGGGTCCCTCCTACGAGCAGTACTTC
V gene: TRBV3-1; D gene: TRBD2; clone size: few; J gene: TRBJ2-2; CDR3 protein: CASSPTGTSVAGELFF; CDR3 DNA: TGTGCCAGCAGCCCTACCGGGACTAGCGTGGCCGGGGAGCTGTTTTTT
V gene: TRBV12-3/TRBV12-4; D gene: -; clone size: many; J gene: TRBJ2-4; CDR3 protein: CASSQGLAKNIQYF; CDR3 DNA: TGTGCCAGCAGTCAGGGGCTAGCCAAAAACATTCAGTACTTC
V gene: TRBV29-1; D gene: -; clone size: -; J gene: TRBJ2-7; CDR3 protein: CSVEDPQGRPYEQYF; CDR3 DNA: TGCAGCGTTGAAGATCCTCAGGGGAGGCCTTACGAGCAGTACTTC
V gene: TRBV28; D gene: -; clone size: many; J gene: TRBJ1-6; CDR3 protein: CASHIGARNSPLHF; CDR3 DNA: TGTGCCAGCCACATAGGGGCTCGGAATTCACCCCTCCACTTT
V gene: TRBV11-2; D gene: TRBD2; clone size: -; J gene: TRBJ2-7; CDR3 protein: CASSLGTSGRKKYEHYF; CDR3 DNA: TGTGCCAGCAGCTTGGGGACTAGCGGGAGGAAAAAATACGAGCATTACTTC
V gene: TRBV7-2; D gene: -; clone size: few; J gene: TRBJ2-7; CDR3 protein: CASRLGHEQYF; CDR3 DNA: TGTGCCAGCCGCCTTGGGCATGAGCAGTACTTC
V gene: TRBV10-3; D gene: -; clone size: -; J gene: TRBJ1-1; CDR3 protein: CAISGSTEAFF; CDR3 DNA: TGTGCCATCAGTGGTAGCACTGAAGCTTTCTTT
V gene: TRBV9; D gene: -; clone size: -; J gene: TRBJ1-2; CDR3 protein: CASSVGWGGDYGYTF; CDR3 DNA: TGTGCCAGCAGCGTAGGGTGGGGAGGAGACTATGGCTACACCTTC
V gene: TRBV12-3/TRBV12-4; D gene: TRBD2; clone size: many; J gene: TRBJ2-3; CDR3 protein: CASTRPTSGRSLDTQYF; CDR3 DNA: TGTGCCAGCACCAGACCGACTAGCGGGAGATCTCTGGATACGCAGTATTTT
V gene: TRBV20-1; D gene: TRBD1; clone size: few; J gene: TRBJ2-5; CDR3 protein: CSATKTGRETQYF; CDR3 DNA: TGCAGTGCCACCAAGACAGGGCGAGAGACCCAGTACTTC
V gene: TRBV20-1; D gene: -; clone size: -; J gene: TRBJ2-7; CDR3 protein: CSASRDWGHEQYF; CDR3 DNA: TGCAGTGCTAGCAGGGACTGGGGCCACGAGCAGTACTTC
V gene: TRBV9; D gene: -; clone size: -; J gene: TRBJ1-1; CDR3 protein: CASSVRALNTEAFF; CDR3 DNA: TGTGCCAGCAGCGTCAGGGCTTTGAACACTGAAGCTTTCTTT
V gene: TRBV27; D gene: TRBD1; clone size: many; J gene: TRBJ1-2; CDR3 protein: CASSPNYSTGDGYTF; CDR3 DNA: TGTGCCAGCAGTCCCAATTACTCAACAGGGGACGGCTACACCTTC
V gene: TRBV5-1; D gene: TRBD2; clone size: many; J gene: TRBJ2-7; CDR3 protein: CASSLGDSGSGHEQYF; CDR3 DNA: TGCGCCAGCAGCTTGGGTGATAGCGGGAGCGGCCACGAGCAGTACTTC